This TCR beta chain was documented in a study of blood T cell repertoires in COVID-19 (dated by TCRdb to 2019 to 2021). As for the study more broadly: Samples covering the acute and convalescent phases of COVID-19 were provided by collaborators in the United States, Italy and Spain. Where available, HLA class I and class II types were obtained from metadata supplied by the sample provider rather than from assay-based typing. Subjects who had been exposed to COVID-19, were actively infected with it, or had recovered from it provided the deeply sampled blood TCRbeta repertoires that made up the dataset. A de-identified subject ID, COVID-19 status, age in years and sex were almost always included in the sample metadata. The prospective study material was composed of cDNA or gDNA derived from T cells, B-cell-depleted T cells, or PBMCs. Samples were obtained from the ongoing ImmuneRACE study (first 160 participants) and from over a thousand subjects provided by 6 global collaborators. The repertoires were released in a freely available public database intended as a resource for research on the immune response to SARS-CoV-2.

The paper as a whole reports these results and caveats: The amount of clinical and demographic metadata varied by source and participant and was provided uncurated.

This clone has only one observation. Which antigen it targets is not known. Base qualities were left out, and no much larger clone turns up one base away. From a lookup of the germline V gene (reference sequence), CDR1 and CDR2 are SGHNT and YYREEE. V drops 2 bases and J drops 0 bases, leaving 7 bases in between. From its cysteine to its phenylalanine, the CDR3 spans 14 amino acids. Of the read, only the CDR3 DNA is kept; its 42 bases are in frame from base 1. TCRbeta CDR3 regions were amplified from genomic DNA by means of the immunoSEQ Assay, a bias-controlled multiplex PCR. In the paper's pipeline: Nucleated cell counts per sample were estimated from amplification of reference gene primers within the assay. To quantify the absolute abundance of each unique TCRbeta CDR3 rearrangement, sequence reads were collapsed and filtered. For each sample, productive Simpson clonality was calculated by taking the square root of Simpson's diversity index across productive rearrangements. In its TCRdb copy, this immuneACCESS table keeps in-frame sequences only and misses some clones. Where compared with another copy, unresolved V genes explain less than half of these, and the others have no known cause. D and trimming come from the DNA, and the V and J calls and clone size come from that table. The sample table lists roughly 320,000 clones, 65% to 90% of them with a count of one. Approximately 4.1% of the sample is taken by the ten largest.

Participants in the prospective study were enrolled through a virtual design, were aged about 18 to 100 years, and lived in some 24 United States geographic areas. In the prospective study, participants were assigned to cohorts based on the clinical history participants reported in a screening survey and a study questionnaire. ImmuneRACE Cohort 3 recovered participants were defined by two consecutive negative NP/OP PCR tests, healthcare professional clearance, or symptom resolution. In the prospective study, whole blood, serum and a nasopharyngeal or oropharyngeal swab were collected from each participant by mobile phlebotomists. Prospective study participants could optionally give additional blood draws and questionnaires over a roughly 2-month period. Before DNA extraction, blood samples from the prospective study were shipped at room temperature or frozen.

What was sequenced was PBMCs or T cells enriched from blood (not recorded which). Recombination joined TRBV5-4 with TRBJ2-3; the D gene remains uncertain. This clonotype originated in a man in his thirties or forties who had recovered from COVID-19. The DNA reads TGTGCCAGCAGCTTCGCGGATAGCACAGATACGCAGTATTTT. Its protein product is CASSFADSTDTQYF.